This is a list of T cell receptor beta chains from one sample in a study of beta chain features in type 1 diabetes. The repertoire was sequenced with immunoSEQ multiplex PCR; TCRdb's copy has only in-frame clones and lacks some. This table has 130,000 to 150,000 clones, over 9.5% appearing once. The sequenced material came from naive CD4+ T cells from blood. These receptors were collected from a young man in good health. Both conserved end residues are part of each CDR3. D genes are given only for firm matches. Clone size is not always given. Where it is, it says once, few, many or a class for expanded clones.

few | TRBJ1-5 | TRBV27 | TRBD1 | TGTGCCAGCAGTTTCTTGGACAGGGGGATTAATCAGCCCCAGCATTTT | CASSFLDRGINQPQHF
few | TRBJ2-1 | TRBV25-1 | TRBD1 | TGTGCCAGCAGTGTGGGACAGGGTAGACTTTACAATGAGCAGTTCTTC | CASSVGQGRLYNEQFF
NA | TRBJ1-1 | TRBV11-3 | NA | TGTGCCAGCAGCTTCGCGGGGGGCAACACTGAAGCTTTCTTT | CASSFAGGNTEAFF
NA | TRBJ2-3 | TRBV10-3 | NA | TGTGCCATCAGTCTTCTAGGAGGTGTCACAGATACGCAGTATTTT | CAISLLGGVTDTQYF
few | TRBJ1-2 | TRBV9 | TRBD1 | TGTGCCAGCAGCCCGACGGACAGGGGCTACACCTTC | CASSPTDRGYTF
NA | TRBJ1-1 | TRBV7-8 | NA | TGTGCCAGCAGCTTCATCGACGGGGGGACTGAAGCTTTCTTT | CASSFIDGGTEAFF
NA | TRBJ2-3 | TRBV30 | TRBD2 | TGTGCCTGGACTAGCGGGGCTGATACGCAGTATTTT | CAWTSGADTQYF
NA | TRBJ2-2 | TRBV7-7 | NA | TGTGCCAGCAGCTCCTTCTCCGGGGAGCTGTTTTTT | CASSSFSGELFF
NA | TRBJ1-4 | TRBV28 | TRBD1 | TGTGCCAGCAAGATTAACAGGGGGCTATACGAAAAACTGTTTTTT | CASKINRGLYEKLFF
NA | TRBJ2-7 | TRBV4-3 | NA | TGCGCCAGCAGCCAAGATCTACTAGGATACTTGACTCGGGGGTACGAGCAGTACTTC | CASSQDLLGYLTRGYEQYF
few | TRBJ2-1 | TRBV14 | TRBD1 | TGTGCCAGCAGCCAACAGACAGGGGGACACAATGAGCAGTTCTTC | CASSQQTGGHNEQFF
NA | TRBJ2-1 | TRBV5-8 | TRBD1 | TGTGCCAGCAGCTTGGTGGGGACAGGGGGCTGGAATGAGCAGTTCTTC | CASSLVGTGGWNEQFF
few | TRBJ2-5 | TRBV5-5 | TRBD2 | TGTGCCAGCAGCCTTGTGGGGGAGTCCGCCTGGGGGGGAGAGACCCAGTACTTC | CASSLVGESAWGGETQYF
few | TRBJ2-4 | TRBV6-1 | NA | TGTGCCAGCAGGCAGACAGTCACCAAAAACATTCAGTACTTC | CASRQTVTKNIQYF
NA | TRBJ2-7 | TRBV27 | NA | TGTGCCAGCAGCCAAATCAGACAGGCCGGTCGGGAGCAGTACTTC | CASSQIRQAGREQYF
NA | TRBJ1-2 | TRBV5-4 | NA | TGTGCCAGCAGCTCAGGAGACAGGAGCCCTGTCTATGGCTACACCTTC | CASSSGDRSPVYGYTF
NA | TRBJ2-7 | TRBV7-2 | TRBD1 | TGTGCCAGCAGCCCCGGACAGGGGGGAGGCGAGCAGTACTTC | CASSPGQGGGEQYF
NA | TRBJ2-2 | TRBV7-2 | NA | TGTGCCAGCAGCCGCCCGCTAGAGAACACCGGGGAGCTGTTTTTT | CASSRPLENTGELFF